This T cell receptor beta chain was identified during a study of cytomegalovirus exposure and HLA in healthy donors. The V and J ends lost 5 bases and 0 bases, in that order; junction bases with no gene match: 4. Germline V lookup: CDR1 WNHNN, CDR2 SYGVQD (reference sequence). CDR3 length: 15 residues. Regarding this clone: The antigen remains undetermined.

Study-level results: Highly shared sequence variants in one cluster were likely a sequencing artifact. A later analysis reportedly identified an Asian-associated ancestry cluster as carrying fewer N-insertions than the approximately 670-donor mean.

PCR amplification relied on 60 Vbeta primers (plus 13 Jbeta primers). Some clones are missing from TCRdb's copy, which holds only in-frame ones; the method was immunoSEQ multiplex PCR. This table holds under 200,000 clones, roughly 82% found once. This clonotype was sampled from a woman in her 50s in good health and CMV-seronegative. The J gene is TRBJ2-3, the V gene TRBV10-1; 8 nucleotides line up with TRBD2. The source material was PBMCs. The CDR3 reads CASSSSGGSTDTQYF. As DNA, the CDR3 is TGCGCCAGCAGTTCCAGCGGGGGTAGCACAGATACGCAGTATTTT.